Sequencing of this TCR beta chain was carried out in a study of blood T cell repertoires in COVID-19. About the research overall: From the United States, Italy and Spain came samples of acute and convalescent COVID-19. T cells, B-cell-depleted T cells, or PBMCs provided the cDNA or gDNA that served as material.

While infection was still active, Seattle patients were enrolled and then followed longitudinally. Germline CDR1 reads SSHAT; CDR2 reads FNYEAQ (reference sequence). The CDR3 length is 14 residues. Points on this clone: Relative to the germline gene, one junction end is altered; a read error may explain this.

Libraries were prepared by immunoSEQ multiplex PCR; TCRdb keeps only in-frame clonotypes and omits some of them. The sample consists of hundreds of thousands of clones, around 90% of them appearing once. Sequenced: peripheral blood. The chain combines TRBV7-7 with TRBJ2-3, with a possible D match to TRBD1 (5 bases). The sequence was collected from a man aged 55 to 70 with COVID-19, enrolled during active disease. The CDR3 loop is CASSPDSSWGTQYF. CDR3 nucleotide sequence: TGTGCTAGCAGCCCCGACAGCTCTTGGGGTACGCAGTATTTT.